The subject of this entry is one TCR beta chain. Using immunoSEQ multiplex PCR, the repertoire was profiled, and TCRdb retains in-frame clones only, with some absent. Among 90,000 to 100,000 clones, 87% were seen once, and the ten largest hold 18%. The data stem from a study of blood T cell repertoires in COVID-19. Study-wide context: Samples came from the United States, Italy and Spain, spanning acute and convalescent COVID-19. PBMCs, B-cell-depleted T cells, or T cells were the source of the cDNA or gDNA that made up the material.

Patients at the Seattle site were enrolled during active infection and followed longitudinally. Trimming removed 1 base from V and 0 bases from J; junction bases left unmatched: 8. Germline V gene sequence: CDR1 SEHNR, CDR2 FQNEAQ (reference sequence). This CDR3 comprises 17 residues. This TCR derives from a woman aged 55 to 70 with COVID-19, enrolled during active disease. Sequences were obtained from peripheral blood. The rearrangement uses TRBV7-9 and TRBJ1-1, with 7 bases aligning to TRBD1. CDR3 amino acids: CASSLGGDSPLNTEAFF. In DNA, the CDR3 is TGTGCCAGCAGCTTAGGCGGGGACAGCCCTTTGAACACTGAAGCTTTCTTT.